The clone carrying this T cell receptor beta chain was picked up many times. TCRdb reprocessed the RT-PCR reads via MiXCR and lists one record per CDR3 protein. This sample carries hundreds of thousands of distinct CDR3 sequences, over 12% of them seen once, and the ten largest clones take 3.6%. Losses at the gene ends were 5 bases for V and 5 bases for J; bases not matched to a gene: 8. The CDR3 is 14 residues long. Per germline, CDR1 SGHTA and CDR2 FQGTGA. The sequence was collected from a female donor in good health, serving as a healthy control. Sequenced material: memory CD4+ T cells from blood. This chain uses TRBV7-3 with TRBJ2-5; TRBD1 aligns across 7 bases. The chain's CDR3 is CASSRRGSQETQYF. The CDR3 coding sequence is TGTGCCAGCAGCCGCAGGGGGTCTCAGGAGACCCAGTACTTC.